Listed below are T cell receptor beta chains from one sample, sequenced in a study of shared T cell receptors in the human thymus. TCRdb's table, derived via immunoSEQ multiplex PCR, lists solely in-frame clones and lacks some. The sample records over 350,000 clones, 95% being singletons. The specimen was thymocytes. Receptor source: a human donor. Both conserved end residues are part of each CDR3. The order of the fields is V gene, D gene, J gene, clone size, CDR3 DNA, CDR3 protein. A D gene is named only where the DNA matches it firmly. Part of the rows lack a size; the others show once, few, many or a class for expanded clones.

v_call: TRBV20-1; d_call: .; j_call: TRBJ2-3; clone_size: .; cdr3_nt: TGCAGTGCTAGAGAGGTAGATACGCAGTATTTT; cdr3_aa: CSAREVDTQYF
v_call: TRBV14; d_call: .; j_call: TRBJ2-2; clone_size: .; cdr3_nt: TGTGCCAGCAGCCAAGCTCCTCGGGGGCGCATCACCGGGGAGCTGTTTTTT; cdr3_aa: CASSQAPRGRITGELFF
v_call: TRBV5-1; d_call: .; j_call: TRBJ2-5; clone_size: .; cdr3_nt: TGCGCCAGCAGCTTGGAGTGGGAGGCAGGGGTAGAGACCCAGTACTTC; cdr3_aa: CASSLEWEAGVETQYF
v_call: TRBV28; d_call: .; j_call: TRBJ1-5; clone_size: .; cdr3_nt: TGTGCCAGCAGTTCCATTAGGACAATCCCCAATCAGCCCCAGCATTTT; cdr3_aa: CASSSIRTIPNQPQHF
v_call: TRBV6-6; d_call: TRBD1; j_call: TRBJ1-2; clone_size: .; cdr3_nt: TGTGCCAGCAGTTACCTTACTCGCGACAGGGACTATGGCTACACCTTC; cdr3_aa: CASSYLTRDRDYGYTF
v_call: TRBV28; d_call: TRBD2; j_call: TRBJ2-3; clone_size: .; cdr3_nt: TGTGCCAGCAGTTTACGTAGCGGGAGTGATACGCAGTATTTT; cdr3_aa: CASSLRSGSDTQYF
v_call: TRBV2; d_call: .; j_call: TRBJ1-1; clone_size: .; cdr3_nt: TGTGCCAGCATTCCCAAGGGCAGGGATGAAGCTTTCTTT; cdr3_aa: CASIPKGRDEAFF
v_call: TRBV18; d_call: TRBD2; j_call: TRBJ2-3; clone_size: once; cdr3_nt: TGTGCCAGCTCACCACTCAGCCGGACTAGCGGGAGCACAGATACGCAGTATTTT; cdr3_aa: CASSPLSRTSGSTDTQYF
v_call: TRBV13; d_call: .; j_call: TRBJ1-2; clone_size: .; cdr3_nt: TGTGCCAGCAGTCTTTCCAGGGACGGGACCTTC; cdr3_aa: CASSLSRDGTF
v_call: TRBV19; d_call: .; j_call: TRBJ2-1; clone_size: .; cdr3_nt: TGTGCCAGTAGTCCAGCCCGTAACAATGAGCAGTTCTTC; cdr3_aa: CASSPARNNEQFF
v_call: TRBV2; d_call: .; j_call: TRBJ1-3; clone_size: .; cdr3_nt: TGTGCCAGCAGTGGTAGGGCCTCTGGAAACACCATATATTTT; cdr3_aa: CASSGRASGNTIYF
v_call: TRBV14; d_call: TRBD2; j_call: TRBJ2-3; clone_size: .; cdr3_nt: TGTGCCAGCAGCCAAGATTATCGGACTAGCGGGTACACAGATACGCAGTATTTT; cdr3_aa: CASSQDYRTSGYTDTQYF
v_call: TRBV14; d_call: TRBD1; j_call: TRBJ2-7; clone_size: .; cdr3_nt: TGTGCCAGCAGCCACGAACAGGGGGCGCGGCAGTACTTC; cdr3_aa: CASSHEQGARQYF
v_call: TRBV7-9; d_call: .; j_call: TRBJ2-7; clone_size: .; cdr3_nt: TGTGCCAGCAGCTTAGTAGGTGGAGGGGGCGCCGACGAGCAGTACTTC; cdr3_aa: CASSLVGGGGADEQYF
v_call: TRBV11-2; d_call: TRBD2; j_call: TRBJ2-7; clone_size: .; cdr3_nt: TGTGCCAGCAGCTTAGTGGCTGCGGGAGCCTCCTACGAGCAGTACTTC; cdr3_aa: CASSLVAAGASYEQYF
v_call: TRBV5-6; d_call: .; j_call: TRBJ1-1; clone_size: .; cdr3_nt: TGTGCCAGCAGCTTGGCCACAGGGTCTGACACTGAAGCTTTCTTT; cdr3_aa: CASSLATGSDTEAFF
v_call: TRBV28; d_call: .; j_call: TRBJ2-1; clone_size: .; cdr3_nt: TGTGCCAGCAGTTATTGGGTCCCTACATTAAGCTCCTACAATGAGCAGTTCTTC; cdr3_aa: CASSYWVPTLSSYNEQFF